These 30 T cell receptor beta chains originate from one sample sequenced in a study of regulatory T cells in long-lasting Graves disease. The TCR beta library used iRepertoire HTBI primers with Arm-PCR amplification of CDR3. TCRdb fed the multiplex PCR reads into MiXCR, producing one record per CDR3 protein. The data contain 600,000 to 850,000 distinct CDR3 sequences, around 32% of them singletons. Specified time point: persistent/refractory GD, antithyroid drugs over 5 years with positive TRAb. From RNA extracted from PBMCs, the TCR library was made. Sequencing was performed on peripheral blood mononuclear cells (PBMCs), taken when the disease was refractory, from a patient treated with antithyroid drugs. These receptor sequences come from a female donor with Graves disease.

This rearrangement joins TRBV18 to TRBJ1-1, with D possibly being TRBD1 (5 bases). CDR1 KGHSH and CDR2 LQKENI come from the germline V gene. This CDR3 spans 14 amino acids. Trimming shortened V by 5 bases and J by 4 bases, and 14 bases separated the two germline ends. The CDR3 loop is CASSNRTGSTEAFF. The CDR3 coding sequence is TGTGCCAGCTCAAACAGAACAGGTAGCACTGAAGCTTTCTTT.

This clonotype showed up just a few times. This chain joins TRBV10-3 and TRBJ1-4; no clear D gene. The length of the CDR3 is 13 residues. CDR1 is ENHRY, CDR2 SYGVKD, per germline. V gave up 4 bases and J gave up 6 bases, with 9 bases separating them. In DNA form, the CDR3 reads TGTGCCATCAGTGGCTCGGAACATGAAAAACTGTTTTTT. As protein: CAISGSEHEKLFF.

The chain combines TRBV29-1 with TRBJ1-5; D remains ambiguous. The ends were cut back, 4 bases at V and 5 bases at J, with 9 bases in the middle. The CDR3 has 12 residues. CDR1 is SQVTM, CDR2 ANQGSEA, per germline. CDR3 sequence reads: CSVAGVDQPQHF. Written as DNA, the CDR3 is TGCAGCGTTGCGGGAGTCGATCAGCCCCAGCATTTT. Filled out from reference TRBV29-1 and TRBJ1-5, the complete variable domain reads SAVISQKPSRDICQRGTSLTIQCQVDSQVTMMFWYRQQPGQSLTLIATANQGSEATYESGFVIDKFPISRPNLTFSTLTVSNMSPEDSSIYLCSVAGVDQPQHFGDGTRLSIL.

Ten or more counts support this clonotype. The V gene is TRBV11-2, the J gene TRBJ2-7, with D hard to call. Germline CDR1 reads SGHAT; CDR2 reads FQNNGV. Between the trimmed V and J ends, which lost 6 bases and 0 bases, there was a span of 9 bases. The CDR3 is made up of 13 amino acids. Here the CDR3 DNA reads TGTGCCAGCAGTTCCGATAGCTCCTACGAGCAGTACTTC. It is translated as CASSSDSSYEQYF.

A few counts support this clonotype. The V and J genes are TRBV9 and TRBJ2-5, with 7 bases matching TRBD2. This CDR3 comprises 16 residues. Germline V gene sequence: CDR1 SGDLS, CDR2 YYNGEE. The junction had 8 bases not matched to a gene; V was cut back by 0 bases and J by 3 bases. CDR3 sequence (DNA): TGTGCCAGCAGCGTAGGAAAGTTCAGCGGGAAAGAGACCCAGTACTTC. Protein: CASSVGKFSGKETQYF.

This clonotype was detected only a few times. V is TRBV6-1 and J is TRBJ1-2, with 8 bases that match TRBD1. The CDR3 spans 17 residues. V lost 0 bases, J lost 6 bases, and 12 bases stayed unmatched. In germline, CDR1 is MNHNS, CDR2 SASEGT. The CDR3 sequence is CASSEALSRQGLDGYTF. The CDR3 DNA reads TGTGCCAGCAGTGAAGCTCTTTCCAGACAGGGGCTGGATGGCTACACCTTC.

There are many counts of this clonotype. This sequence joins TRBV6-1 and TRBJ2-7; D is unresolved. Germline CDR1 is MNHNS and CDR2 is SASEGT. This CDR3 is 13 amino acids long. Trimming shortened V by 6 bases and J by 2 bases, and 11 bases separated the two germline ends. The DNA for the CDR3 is TGTGCCAGCAGGGACGGATTACCCTACGAGCAGTACTTC. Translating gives CASRDGLPYEQYF.

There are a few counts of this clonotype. This CDR3 is CASSERGANYGYTF. The CDR3 nucleotides are TGTGCCAGCAGTGAAAGGGGGGCTAACTATGGCTACACCTTC. This chain connects TRBV2 to TRBJ1-2, with D perhaps TRBD1 (6 bases). The V end lost 2 bases, the J end lost 0 bases, and 7 bases lay between the germline ends. The V gene's germline CDR1 is SNHLY and CDR2 FYNNEI. CDR3 length: 14 residues.

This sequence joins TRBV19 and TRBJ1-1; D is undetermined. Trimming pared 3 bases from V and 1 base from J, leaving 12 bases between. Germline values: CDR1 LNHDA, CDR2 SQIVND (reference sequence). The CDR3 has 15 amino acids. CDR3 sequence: CASSMSGSSNTEAFF. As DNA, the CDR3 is TGTGCCAGTAGTATGTCGGGCAGTTCGAACACTGAAGCTTTCTTT.

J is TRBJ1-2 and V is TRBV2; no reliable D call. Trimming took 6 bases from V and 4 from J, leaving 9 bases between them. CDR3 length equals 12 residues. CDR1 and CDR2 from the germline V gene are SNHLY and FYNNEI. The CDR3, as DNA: TGTGCCAGCAGGAGTCAGCCCTATGGCTACACCTTC. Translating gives CASRSQPYGYTF.

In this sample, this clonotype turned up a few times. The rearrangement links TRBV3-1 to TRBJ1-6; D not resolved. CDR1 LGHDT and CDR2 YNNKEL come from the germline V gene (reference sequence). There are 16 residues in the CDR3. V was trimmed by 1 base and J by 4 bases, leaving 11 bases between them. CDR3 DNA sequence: TGTGCCAGCAGCCAAGTATTTACGGAATATAATTCACCCCTCCACTTT. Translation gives CASSQVFTEYNSPLHF.

The CDR3 DNA is TGTGCCAGCAGTTACTTTGGCGGGAGTGAGAACACCGGGGAGCTGTTTTTT. Protein sequence: CASSYFGGSENTGELFF. V gene TRBV6-5 combines with J gene TRBJ2-2; TRBD2 agrees at 7 bases. CDR1 is MNHEY and CDR2 is SVGAGI in the germline V gene. The CDR3 is made up of 17 amino acids. V was pared by 1 base and J by 1 base, with 6 bases of the junction left unmatched.

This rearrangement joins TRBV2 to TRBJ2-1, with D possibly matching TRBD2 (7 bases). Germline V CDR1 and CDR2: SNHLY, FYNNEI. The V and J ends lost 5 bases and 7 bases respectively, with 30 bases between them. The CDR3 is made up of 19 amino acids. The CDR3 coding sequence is TGTGCCAGCAGTAAATCCTTGAAAGGGGGGGGGGAACTAGGGAATGAGCAGTTCTTC. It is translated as CASSKSLKGGGELGNEQFF.

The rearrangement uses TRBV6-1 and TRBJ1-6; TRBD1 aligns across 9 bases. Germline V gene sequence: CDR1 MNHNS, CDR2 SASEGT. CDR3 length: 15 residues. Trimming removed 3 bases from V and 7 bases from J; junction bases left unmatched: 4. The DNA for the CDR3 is TGTGCCAGCAGTGAGTCGACAGGGGGGAATTCACCCCTCCACTTT. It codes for CASSESTGGNSPLHF.

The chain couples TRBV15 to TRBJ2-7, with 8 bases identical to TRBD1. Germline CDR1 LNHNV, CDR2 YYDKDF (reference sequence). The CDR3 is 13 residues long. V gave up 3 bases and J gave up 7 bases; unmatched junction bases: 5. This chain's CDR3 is CATSSRQGNEQYF. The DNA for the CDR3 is TGTGCCACCAGCAGTCGACAGGGGAATGAGCAGTACTTC. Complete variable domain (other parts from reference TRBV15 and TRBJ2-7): DAMVIQNPRYQVTQFGKPVTLSCSQTLNHNVMYWYQQKSSQAPKLLFHYYDKDFNNEADTPDNFQSRRPNTSFCFLDIRSPGLGDTAMYLCATSSRQGNEQYFGPGTRLTVT.

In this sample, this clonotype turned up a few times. Here the CDR3 reads CVSGRAGQSYEQYF. In nucleotides, the CDR3 is TGTGTCTCCGGTCGGGCAGGACAATCGTACGAGCAGTACTTC. V is TRBV12-3 or TRBV12-4 and J is TRBJ2-7, with TRBD1 as a possible D gene (5 bases). The CDR3 extends over 14 amino acids.

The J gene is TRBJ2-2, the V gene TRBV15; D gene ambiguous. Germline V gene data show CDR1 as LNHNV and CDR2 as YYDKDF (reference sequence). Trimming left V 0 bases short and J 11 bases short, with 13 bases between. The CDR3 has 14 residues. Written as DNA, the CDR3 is TGTGCCACCAGCAGAGATTTAGGTACACGCGAGCTGTTTTTT. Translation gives CATSRDLGTRELFF.

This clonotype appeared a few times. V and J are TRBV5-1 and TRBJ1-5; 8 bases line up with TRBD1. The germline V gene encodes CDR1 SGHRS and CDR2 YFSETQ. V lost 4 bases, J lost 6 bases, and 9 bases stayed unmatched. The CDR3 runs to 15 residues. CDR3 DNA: TGCGCCAGCAGCCTTAACACAGGGGGTACTCAGCCCCAGCATTTT. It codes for CASSLNTGGTQPQHF.

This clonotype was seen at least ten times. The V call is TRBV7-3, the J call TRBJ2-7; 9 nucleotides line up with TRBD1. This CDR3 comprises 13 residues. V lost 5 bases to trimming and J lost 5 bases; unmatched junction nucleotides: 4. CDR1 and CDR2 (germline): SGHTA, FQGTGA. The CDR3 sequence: CASSIGTGNEQYF. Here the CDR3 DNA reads TGTGCCAGCAGCATCGGGACAGGGAACGAGCAGTACTTC.

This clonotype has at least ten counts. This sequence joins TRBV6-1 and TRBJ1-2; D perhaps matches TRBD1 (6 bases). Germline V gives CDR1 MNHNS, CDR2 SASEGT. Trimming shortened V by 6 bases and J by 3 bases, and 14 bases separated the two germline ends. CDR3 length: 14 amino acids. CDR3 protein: CASRGQGPYYGYTF. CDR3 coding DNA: TGTGCCAGCAGAGGCCAGGGGCCCTACTATGGCTACACCTTC.

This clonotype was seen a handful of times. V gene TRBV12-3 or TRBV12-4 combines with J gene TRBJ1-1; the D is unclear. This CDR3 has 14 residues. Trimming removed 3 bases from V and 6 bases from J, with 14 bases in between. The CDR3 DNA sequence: TGTGCCAGCAGTTTGAACGTTGACTGGGCTGAAGCTTTCTTT. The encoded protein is CASSLNVDWAEAFF.

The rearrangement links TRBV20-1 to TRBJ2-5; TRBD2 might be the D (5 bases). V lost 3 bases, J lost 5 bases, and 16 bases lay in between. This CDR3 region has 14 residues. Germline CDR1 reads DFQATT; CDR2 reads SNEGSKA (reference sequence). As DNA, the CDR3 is TGCAGTGCTAGTTTGGGAGTAGGGAAGGAGACCCAGTACTTC. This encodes CSASLGVGKETQYF.

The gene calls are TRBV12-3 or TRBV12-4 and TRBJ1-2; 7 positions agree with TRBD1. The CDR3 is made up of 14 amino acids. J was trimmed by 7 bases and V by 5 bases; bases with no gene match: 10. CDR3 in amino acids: CASSGGQAPSGYTF. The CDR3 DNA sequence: TGTGCCAGCAGTGGCGGACAGGCCCCCTCTGGCTACACCTTC.

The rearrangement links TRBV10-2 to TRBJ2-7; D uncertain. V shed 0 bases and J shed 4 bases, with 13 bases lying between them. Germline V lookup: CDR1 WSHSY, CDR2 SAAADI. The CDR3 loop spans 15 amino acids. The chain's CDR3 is CASSESIPGWYEQYF. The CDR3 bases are TGCGCCAGCAGTGAGTCGATTCCGGGTTGGTACGAGCAGTACTTC.

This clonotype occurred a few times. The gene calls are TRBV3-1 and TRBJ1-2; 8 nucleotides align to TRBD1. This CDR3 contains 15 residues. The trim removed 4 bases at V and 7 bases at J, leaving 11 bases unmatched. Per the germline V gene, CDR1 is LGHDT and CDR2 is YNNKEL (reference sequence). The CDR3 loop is CASSPPDRAVAGYTF. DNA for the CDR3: TGTGCCAGCAGCCCCCCGGACAGGGCGGTAGCTGGCTACACCTTC. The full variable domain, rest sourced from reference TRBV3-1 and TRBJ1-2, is DTAVSQTPKYLVTQMGNDKSIKCEQNLGHDTMYWYKQDSKKFLKIMFSYNNKELIINETVPNRFSPKSPDKAHLNLHINSLELGDSAVYFCASSPPDRAVAGYTFGSGTRLTVV.

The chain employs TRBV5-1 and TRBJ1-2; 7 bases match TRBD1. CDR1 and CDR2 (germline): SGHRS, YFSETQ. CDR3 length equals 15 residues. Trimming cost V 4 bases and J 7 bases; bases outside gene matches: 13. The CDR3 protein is CASSPRGGGEGGYTF. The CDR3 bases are TGCGCCAGCAGCCCCCGGGGAGGGGGCGAGGGTGGCTACACCTTC. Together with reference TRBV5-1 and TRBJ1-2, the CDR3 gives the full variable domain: KAGVTQTPRYLIKTRGQQVTLSCSPISGHRSVSWYQQTPGQGLQFLFEYFSETQRNKGNFPGRFSGRQFSNSRSEMNVSTLELGDSALYLCASSPRGGGEGGYTFGSGTRLTVV.

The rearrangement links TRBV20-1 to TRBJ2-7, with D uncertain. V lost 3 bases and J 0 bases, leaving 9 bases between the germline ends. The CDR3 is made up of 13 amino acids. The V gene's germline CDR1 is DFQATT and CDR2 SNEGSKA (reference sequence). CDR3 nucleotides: TGCAGTGCTAGGGAGCCTGACTCCTACGAGCAGTACTTC. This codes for CSAREPDSYEQYF.

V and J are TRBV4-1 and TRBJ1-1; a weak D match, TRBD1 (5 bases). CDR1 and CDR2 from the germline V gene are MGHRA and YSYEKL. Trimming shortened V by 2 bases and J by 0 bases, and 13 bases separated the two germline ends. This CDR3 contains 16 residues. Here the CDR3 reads CASSQTVAGLNTEAFF. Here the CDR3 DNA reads TGCGCCAGCAGCCAAACCGTAGCAGGGCTGAACACTGAAGCTTTCTTT.

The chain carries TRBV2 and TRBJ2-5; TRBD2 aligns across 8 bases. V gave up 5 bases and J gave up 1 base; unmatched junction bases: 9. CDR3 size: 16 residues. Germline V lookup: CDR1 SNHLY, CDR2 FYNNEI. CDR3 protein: CASSYLTSGPQETQYF. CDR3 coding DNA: TGTGCCAGCAGTTACTTAACTAGCGGACCCCAAGAGACCCAGTACTTC.

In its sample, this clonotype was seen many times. Here the CDR3 reads CASSEGTGGIYEQYF. CDR3 DNA sequence: TGTGCCAGCAGTGAAGGGACAGGGGGCATCTACGAGCAGTACTTC. The rearrangement uses TRBV2 and TRBJ2-7; 11 bases match TRBD1. CDR3 length equals 15 residues. Germline assignment: CDR1 SNHLY and CDR2 FYNNEI. Losses at the gene ends were 1 base for V and 3 bases for J; bases not matched to a gene: 2.